This TCR beta chain was found in a study of shared clonotypes between healthy human individuals. Overall study findings and caveats: Tissues were not sampled, only blood, and their repertoires likely differ.

Unsorted PBMC contributed approximately 270 ng DNA, about 30,000 T cell genomes, to each replicate PCR. This table comes from immunoSEQ multiplex PCR, and its TCRdb copy is limited to in-frame clones, with some not included. The repertoire holds around 480,000 clones, over 60% seen once, with approximately 12% in the top ten. Comments on this clone: The antigen is undetermined.

CDR1 is SGDLS and CDR2 is YYNGEE in the germline V gene. Trimming removed 0 bases from V and 2 bases from J; junction bases left unmatched: 7. The CDR3 totals 17 residues. The V gene is TRBV9, the J gene TRBJ2-2, with 7 bases fitting TRBD2. The sequence was collected from a woman in her forties in good health. Some clones in this sample may be carry-over from other donors' samples. The sequenced material came from PBMCs. This chain's CDR3 is CASSVGPGGTNTGELFF. In DNA form, the CDR3 reads TGTGCCAGCAGCGTAGGGCCGGGAGGTACTAACACCGGGGAGCTGTTTTTT.